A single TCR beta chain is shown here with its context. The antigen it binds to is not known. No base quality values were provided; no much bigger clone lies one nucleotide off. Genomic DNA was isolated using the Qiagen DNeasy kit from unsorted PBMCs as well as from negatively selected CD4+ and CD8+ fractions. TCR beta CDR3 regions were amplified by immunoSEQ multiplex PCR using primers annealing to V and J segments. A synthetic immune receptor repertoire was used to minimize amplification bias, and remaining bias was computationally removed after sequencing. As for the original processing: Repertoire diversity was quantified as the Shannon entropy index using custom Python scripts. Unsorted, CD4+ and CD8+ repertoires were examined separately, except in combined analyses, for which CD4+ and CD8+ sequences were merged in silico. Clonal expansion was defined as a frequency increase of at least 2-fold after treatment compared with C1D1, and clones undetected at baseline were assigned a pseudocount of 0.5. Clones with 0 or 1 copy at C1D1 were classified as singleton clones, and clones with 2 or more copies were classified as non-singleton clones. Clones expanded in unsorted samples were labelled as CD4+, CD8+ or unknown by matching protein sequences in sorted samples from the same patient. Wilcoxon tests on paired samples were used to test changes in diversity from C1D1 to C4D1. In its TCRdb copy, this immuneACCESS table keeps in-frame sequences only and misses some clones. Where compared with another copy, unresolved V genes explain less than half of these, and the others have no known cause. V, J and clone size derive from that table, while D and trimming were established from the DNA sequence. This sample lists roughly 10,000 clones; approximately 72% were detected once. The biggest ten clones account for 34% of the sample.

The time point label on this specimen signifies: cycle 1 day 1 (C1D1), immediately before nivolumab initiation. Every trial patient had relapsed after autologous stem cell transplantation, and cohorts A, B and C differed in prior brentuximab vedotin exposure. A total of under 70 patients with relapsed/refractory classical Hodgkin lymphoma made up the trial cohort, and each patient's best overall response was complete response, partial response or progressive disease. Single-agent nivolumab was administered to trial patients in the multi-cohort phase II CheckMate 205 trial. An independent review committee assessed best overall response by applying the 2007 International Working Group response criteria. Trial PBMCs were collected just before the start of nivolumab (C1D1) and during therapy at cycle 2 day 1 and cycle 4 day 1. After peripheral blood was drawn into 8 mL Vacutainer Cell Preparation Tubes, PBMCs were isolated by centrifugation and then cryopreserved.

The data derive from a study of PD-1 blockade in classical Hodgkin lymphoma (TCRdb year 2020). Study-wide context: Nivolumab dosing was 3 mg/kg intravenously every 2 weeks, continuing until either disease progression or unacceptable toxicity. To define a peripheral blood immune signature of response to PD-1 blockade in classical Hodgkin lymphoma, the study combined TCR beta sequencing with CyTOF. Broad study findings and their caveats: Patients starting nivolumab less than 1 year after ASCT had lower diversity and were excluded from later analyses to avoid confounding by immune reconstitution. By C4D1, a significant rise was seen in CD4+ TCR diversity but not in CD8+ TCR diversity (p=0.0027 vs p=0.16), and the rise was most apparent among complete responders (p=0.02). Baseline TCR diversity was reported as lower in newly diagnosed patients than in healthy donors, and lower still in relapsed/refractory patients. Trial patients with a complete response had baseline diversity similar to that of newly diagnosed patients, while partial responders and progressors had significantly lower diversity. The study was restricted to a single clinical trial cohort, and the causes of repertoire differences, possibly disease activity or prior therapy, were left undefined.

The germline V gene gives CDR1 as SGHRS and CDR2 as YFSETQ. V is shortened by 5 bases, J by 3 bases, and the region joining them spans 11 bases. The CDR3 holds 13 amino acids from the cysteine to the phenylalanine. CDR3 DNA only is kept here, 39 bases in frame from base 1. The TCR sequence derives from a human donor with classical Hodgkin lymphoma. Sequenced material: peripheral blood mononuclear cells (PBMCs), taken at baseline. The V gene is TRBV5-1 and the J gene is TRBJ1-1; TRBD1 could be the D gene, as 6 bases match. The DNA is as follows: TGCGCCAGCAGAGCAGGGGTGGACACTGAAGCTTTCTTT. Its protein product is CASRAGVDTEAFF.